This T cell receptor beta chain emerged from a study of cytomegalovirus exposure and HLA in healthy donors. Of note for this clone: Its target is not known.

The PCR had 60 Vbeta and 13 Jbeta primers. Data came from immunoSEQ multiplex PCR; TCRdb stores just in-frame clones and leaves some out. The table includes about 130,000 clones, 80% to 85% detected once. Broader study findings: TRBV6-2, TRBV6-3 and some other V segments were excluded as indistinguishable.

The V end was cut by 5 bases, the J end by 5 bases, with 17 bases between. This CDR3 is 15 amino acids long. Per the germline V gene, CDR1 is SGDLS and CDR2 is YYNGEE. The sequencing sample was made of PBMCs. The V gene is TRBV9, the J gene TRBJ1-5, with D possibly TRBD1 on 6 matching bases. This TCR was sampled from a man aged 18 to 30 in good health and CMV-seronegative. CDR3 coding DNA: TGTGCCAGCAGTCCTACTGTGGGGGCCCATCAGCCCCAGCATTTT. It encodes CASSPTVGAHQPQHF.